The next 16 T cell receptor beta chains were all read from a single sample in a study of cytomegalovirus exposure and HLA in healthy donors. With 60 Vbeta and 13 Jbeta primers, the PCR was carried out. Clones were read by immunoSEQ multiplex PCR, and TCRdb kept only the in-frame ones, dropping some. The sample includes 200,000 to 300,000 clones, more than 75% of them seen just once. Sequencing used PBMCs. The receptors here all came from a woman aged 40 to 55 in good health and CMV-seropositive.

The genes are TRBV28 and TRBJ2-7; maybe TRBD2 (6 bases). The CDR3 length is 13 residues. CDR1 is MDHEN and CDR2 is SYDVKM in the germline V gene. V lost 7 bases and J 4 bases, leaving 14 bases between the germline ends. CDR3 sequence (DNA): TGTGCCAGCACCGCAGGTGGGGGGTACGAGCAGTACTTC. This gives the protein CASTAGGGYEQYF.

The CDR3 region is CASSVEGGSNQPQHF. The CDR3 nucleotides are TGTGCCAGCAGCGTAGAAGGGGGTAGCAATCAGCCCCAGCATTTT. The chain recombines TRBV9 with TRBJ1-5; D might be TRBD1 (6 bases). This CDR3 spans 15 amino acids. Trimming removed 0 bases from V and 0 bases from J, with 7 bases in between. CDR1 is SGDLS, CDR2 YYNGEE, per germline.

This clone has only one observation. This chain connects TRBV4-3 to TRBJ1-4; D uncertain. Germline lookup yields CDR1 LGHNA and CDR2 YSLEER. V was shortened by 0 bases and J by 5 bases, with 10 bases between the two germline ends. The CDR3 runs to 15 residues. The CDR3 is CASSQDAQYNEKLFF. The DNA of the CDR3 is TGCGCCAGCAGCCAAGACGCCCAGTACAATGAAAAACTGTTTTTT.

The CDR3 protein is CASSLGVDTIYF. The DNA of the CDR3 is TGTGCCAGCAGCTTAGGCGTGGACACCATATATTTT. The chain recombines TRBV7-8 with TRBJ1-3, with D uncertain. V lost 1 base to trimming and J lost 8 bases, with 6 bases between them. CDR3 length equals 12 residues. CDR1 and CDR2 (germline): SGHVS, FQNEAQ.

The rearrangement links TRBV6-6 to TRBJ1-2; D gene ambiguous. Germline V gene data show CDR1 as MNHNY and CDR2 as SVGAGI (reference sequence). The CDR3 spans 15 residues. Trimming removed 7 bases at V and 2 bases at J, with 17 bases between. This chain's CDR3 is CASTTQKSPNYGYTF. In DNA form, the CDR3 reads TGTGCCAGCACCACTCAAAAATCCCCGAACTATGGCTACACCTTC.

The chain has TRBV10-3 and TRBJ1-3; the D gene is possibly TRBD1 (6 bases). This CDR3 is built from 19 residues. Germline V gives CDR1 ENHRY, CDR2 SYGVKD. Trimming left V 0 bases short and J 0 bases short, with 18 bases between. The CDR3 is CAISESSPGALSSGNTIYF. DNA for the CDR3: TGTGCCATCAGTGAGTCAAGTCCAGGGGCCCTGAGCTCTGGAAACACCATATATTTT.

This chain connects TRBV30 to TRBJ1-5; 9 bases agree with TRBD1. This CDR3 spans 18 amino acids. The V gene's germline CDR1 is GTSNPN and CDR2 SVGIG (reference sequence). J gave up 2 bases and V 1 base, and 12 bases lay outside the gene matches. DNA for the CDR3: TGTGCCTGGAGTGCTGGACAGGGGTTATCAAGGGGCAATCAGCCCCAGCATTTT. It yields the protein CAWSAGQGLSRGNQPQHF. Looking up the rest from reference TRBV30 and TRBJ1-5 gives the full variable domain: SQTIHQWPATLVQPVGSPLSLECTVEGTSNPNLYWYRQAAGRGLQLLFYSVGIGQISSEVPQNLSASRPQDRQFILSSKKLLLSDSGFYLCAWSAGQGLSRGNQPQHFGDGTRLSIL.

The chain links TRBV4-1 to TRBJ1-3; D is undetermined. CDR3 length equals 14 residues. Germline V lookup: CDR1 MGHRA, CDR2 YSYEKL. Trimming cost V 4 bases and J 8 bases, with 15 bases left between them. The CDR3 coding sequence is TGCGCCAGCAGCCGTGGCACACCGGGAGACACCATATATTTT. Translation: CASSRGTPGDTIYF.

The chain combines TRBV23-1 with TRBJ1-4, with a weak D call TRBD1 (6 bases). TRBV23-1 is recorded as an ORF, its role being uncertain. The V and J ends lost 2 bases and 6 bases respectively, with 7 bases between them. There are 13 residues in the CDR3. The CDR3 DNA sequence: TGCGCCAGCAGTCAAGGGGGCTATGAAAAACTGTTTTTT. Translating it yields CASSQGGYEKLFF.

The genes are TRBV5-1 and TRBJ2-1; 7 bases align to TRBD1. The CDR3 has 13 amino acids. Germline V lookup: CDR1 SGHRS, CDR2 YFSETQ. V dropped 4 bases and J dropped 3; count of bases not matched to a gene: 1. The CDR3 DNA is TGCGCCAGCAGCCAGGGGGTCTACAATGAGCAGTTCTTC. Translating gives CASSQGVYNEQFF.

The chain links TRBV4-3 to TRBJ1-3; possible D gene TRBD1, 6 bases. Germline V gene lookup returns CDR1 LGHNA and CDR2 YSLEER. The V end lost 3 bases, the J end lost 1 base, and 13 bases lay between the germline ends. This CDR3 has 16 amino acids. The CDR3, as DNA: TGCGCCAGCAGCCAGGGGGTACAGGGATCTGGAAACACCATATATTTT. Amino acids: CASSQGVQGSGNTIYF.

This chain connects TRBV2 to TRBJ2-7; maybe TRBD1 (6 bases). The CDR3 has 14 amino acids. Trimming removed 6 bases from V and 5 bases from J, with 17 bases in between. Per germline, CDR1 SNHLY and CDR2 FYNNEI. CDR3 DNA: TGTGCCAGCAGCCTCCGGGACATGGGAGACGAGCAGTACTTC. Its translation: CASSLRDMGDEQYF.

The sample holds one count of this clone. V and J are TRBV28 and TRBJ1-5; TRBD1 is a possible D gene (6 bases). V was clipped by 4 bases and J by 3 bases, with 10 bases between them. This CDR3 is 14 amino acids long. Germline assignment: CDR1 MDHEN and CDR2 SYDVKM. CDR3 sequence: CASSSTGINQPQHF. Here the CDR3 DNA reads TGTGCCAGCAGTTCCACAGGGATCAATCAGCCCCAGCATTTT. The full variable domain, completed using reference TRBV28 and TRBJ1-5, is DVKVTQSSRYLVKRTGEKVFLECVQDMDHENMFWYRQDPGLGLRLIYFSYDVKMKEKGDIPEGYSVSREKKERFSLILESASTNQTSMYLCASSSTGINQPQHFGDGTRLSIL.

This chain links TRBV29-1 with TRBJ2-2; the D gene is possibly TRBD2 (5 bases). CDR1 and CDR2 (germline): SQVTM, ANQGSEA. V was pared by 4 bases and J by 4 bases, with 10 bases between. This CDR3 has 13 residues. The CDR3 reads CSVGRTGTGELFF. In DNA form, the CDR3 reads TGCAGCGTTGGACGGACTGGCACCGGGGAGCTGTTTTTT.

The chain is built from TRBV6-5 and TRBJ1-2; 8 nucleotides align to TRBD1. CDR3 length: 15 residues. CDR1 MNHEY and CDR2 SVGAGI come from the germline V gene. The junction had 11 bases not matched to a gene; V was cut back by 5 bases and J by 6 bases. This chain's CDR3 is CASSMGTGRRDGYTF. DNA of the CDR3: TGTGCCAGCAGTATGGGGACAGGCCGACGCGATGGCTACACCTTC.

About this clone: The sample holds other DNA sequences that translate to the same CDR3. The chain couples TRBV6-5 to TRBJ1-5; 7 positions agree with TRBD1. The CDR3 totals 13 residues. Germline CDR1 MNHEY, CDR2 SVGAGI. V lost 8 bases, J lost 6 bases, and 7 bases stayed unmatched. CDR3 sequence (DNA): TGTGCCAGCCGACAGGGAGCTGCTCAGCCCCAGCATTTT. Encoded protein: CASRQGAAQPQHF.